This T cell receptor (beta chain) was captured by sequencing in a study of shared clonotypes between healthy human individuals. About the research overall: Those who served as donors were a couple of women and a few men between the ages of 18 and 49.

Unmatched junction bases numbered 3, after V lost 3 bases and J lost 5 bases. Germline values: CDR1 SEHNR, CDR2 FQNEAQ (reference sequence). The CDR3 length is 13 residues. Clones were read by immunoSEQ multiplex PCR, and TCRdb kept only the in-frame ones, dropping some. Among roughly 2,000,000 clones listed, about 95% were seen once. The naive CD8 fraction comprised CD45RO-negative cells positively selected for CCR7 and excluded terminally differentiated effector memory CD45RA+ cells. The specimen was naive CD8+ T cells sorted from blood. The TCR was taken from a man aged 18 to 30 in good health. The V gene is TRBV7-9, the J gene TRBJ1-2; 7 positions match TRBD1. The CDR3 loop reads CASSFPGQYGYTF. The CDR3 DNA reads TGTGCCAGCAGCTTTCCGGGACAGTATGGCTACACCTTC.